This T cell receptor beta chain was retrieved from a study of graft-versus-host responses after intestinal transplantation (TCRdb year 2021). In the study overall: Recipients received multivisceral, liver-intestinal, or isolated intestinal transplants. All recipients received anti-thymocyte globulin induction followed by maintenance tacrolimus and steroids for 3 to 4 years. Bulk TCR-beta CDR3 sequencing was used to track graft-versus-host and host-versus-graft alloreactive T cell clones in the graft, circulation and bone marrow after intestinal transplantation. To identify alloreactive clones, pre-transplant mixed lymphocyte reaction products were sequenced and compared with unstimulated pre-transplant donor and recipient T cells. A cohort of some 24 intestinal transplant recipients, including one retransplant, was enrolled, and a few patients lacking pretransplant specimens were excluded. A peak of at least 4% donor T cells among recipient peripheral blood mononuclear cells was the definition used for donor T cell macrochimerism. Rather than being sequenced by the commercial service, samples from a few later patients were sequenced in-house on an Illumina MiSeq and processed with MiXCR. Overall study outcomes, separate from this receptor: The conclusions were limited by the relatively low number and heterogeneity of the intestinal transplant patients. In the allografts of patients with donor T cell macrochimerism, GvH to HvG T cell clonal ratios were high. GvH clones were found in recipient bone marrow, and some of the GvH clones appeared earlier in ileal mucosa or blood, which is consistent with an intestinal mucosal origin. Early after transplant, peak levels of circulating GvH clones were found to be associated with declines in HvG clones.

To note about this clone: The specificity of this receptor is unknown. There are no base qualities to consult, and no much larger clone falls within one base.

The time point label for this specimen denotes: cells obtained before transplantation from donor or recipient. CD3+CD4+ and CD3+CD8+ populations were FACS-sorted from unstimulated pre-transplant donor and recipient cells taken from spleen or lymph nodes. As encoded in the germline V gene (reference sequence), CDR1 is GTSNPN while CDR2 is SVGIG. Between the V and J ends, shortened by 0 bases and 4 bases respectively, the junction contains 11 bases. Counted from cysteine to phenylalanine, this CDR3 has 14 amino acids. Only the CDR3 part of the read is kept: 42 bases, read in frame from the first base. Library construction relied on the immunoSEQ multiplex PCR assay. For most patients, genomic DNA was isolated with the Qiagen DNeasy Blood and Tissue Kit and sent frozen to Adaptive Biotechnologies for TCR sequencing. High-throughput TCR-beta CDR3 sequencing of genomic DNA from most patients was performed by Adaptive Biotechnologies. As for how the authors treated the data: TCR sequencing data for roughly 20 patients were retrieved from Adaptive's ImmunoSEQ software; three other patients were processed with MiXCR and VDJtools. To correct CD4 versus CD8 sorting errors, any sequence found in both subsets at a frequency ratio below 5:1 was removed. CDR3 nucleotide sequences shared between donor and recipient were removed because the origin of such sequences could not be assigned. At least 2-fold expansion over unstimulated cells and a minimum CFSE-low frequency of 0.002% (template counts) or 0.001% (read counts) were required for clones to be classified as alloreactive. Mappable clones were those detected in sequenced pre-transplant spleen, lymph node, or MLR CFSE-low populations of the donor or recipient. Cumulative frequency of alloreactive clones was calculated as a percentage of all sequences weighted by copy number. TCRdb obtained this table from immuneACCESS and retained in-frame rearrangements with V and J assigned. These tables miss some clones; where compared with another copy, unresolved V genes account for less than half of the shortfall, and the remainder is unexplained. Clone size and the V and J calls come from that table; the DNA yielded D and trimming. The sample table holds 55,000 to 80,000 clones, of which around nine tenths were seen once. The ten largest clones add up to approximately 1.5% of the sample.

Rearrangement joined TRBV30 to TRBJ2-3; possibly the D gene is TRBD1, per 6 matching bases. The sample in question was unstimulated CD8+ T cells sorted from spleen or lymph node cells, obtained before transplant. This clonotype was obtained from a human donor who was the organ donor for an intestinal transplant. The CDR3: CAWSVRQESDTQYF. The DNA sequence reads TGTGCCTGGAGTGTACGACAGGAGTCAGATACGCAGTATTTT.